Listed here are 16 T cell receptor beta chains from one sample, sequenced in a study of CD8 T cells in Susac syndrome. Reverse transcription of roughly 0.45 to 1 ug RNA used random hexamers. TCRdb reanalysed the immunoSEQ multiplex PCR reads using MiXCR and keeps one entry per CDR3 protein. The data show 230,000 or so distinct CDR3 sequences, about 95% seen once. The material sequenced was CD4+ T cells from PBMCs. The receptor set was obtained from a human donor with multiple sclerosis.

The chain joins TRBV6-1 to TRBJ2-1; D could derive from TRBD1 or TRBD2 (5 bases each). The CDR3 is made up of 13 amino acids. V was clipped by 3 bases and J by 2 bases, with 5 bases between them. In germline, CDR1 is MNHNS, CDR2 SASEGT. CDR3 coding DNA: TGTGCCAGCAGTGAGGGGGCCTACAATGAGCAGTTCTTC. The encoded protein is CASSEGAYNEQFF.

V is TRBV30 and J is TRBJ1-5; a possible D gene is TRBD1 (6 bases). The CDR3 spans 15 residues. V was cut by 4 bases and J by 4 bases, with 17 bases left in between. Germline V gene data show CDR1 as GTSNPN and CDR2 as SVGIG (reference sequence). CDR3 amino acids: CAWKGEGHGNQPQHF. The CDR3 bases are TGTGCCTGGAAGGGGGAGGGCCATGGGAATCAGCCCCAGCATTTT.

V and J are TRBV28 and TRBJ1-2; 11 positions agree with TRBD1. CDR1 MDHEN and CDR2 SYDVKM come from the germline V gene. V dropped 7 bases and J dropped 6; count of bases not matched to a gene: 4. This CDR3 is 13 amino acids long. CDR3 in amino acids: CASILDRGHGYTF. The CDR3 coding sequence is TGTGCCAGCATCCTGGACAGGGGGCATGGCTACACCTTC.

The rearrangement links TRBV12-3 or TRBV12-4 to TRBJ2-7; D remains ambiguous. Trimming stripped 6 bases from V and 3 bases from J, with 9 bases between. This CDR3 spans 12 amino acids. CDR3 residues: CASRLSSYEQYF. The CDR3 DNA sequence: TGTGCCAGCAGATTAAGTAGCTACGAGCAGTACTTC.

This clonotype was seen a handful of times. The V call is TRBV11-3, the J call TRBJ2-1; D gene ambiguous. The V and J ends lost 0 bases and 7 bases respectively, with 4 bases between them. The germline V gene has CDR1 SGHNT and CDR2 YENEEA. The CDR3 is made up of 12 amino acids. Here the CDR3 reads CASSLDVNEQFF. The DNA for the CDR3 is TGTGCCAGCAGCTTAGATGTTAATGAGCAGTTCTTC.

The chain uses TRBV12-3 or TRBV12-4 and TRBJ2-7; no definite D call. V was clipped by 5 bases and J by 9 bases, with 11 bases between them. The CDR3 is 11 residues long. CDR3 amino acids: CASSKSGVQYF. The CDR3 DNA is TGTGCCAGCAGTAAGAGTGGGGTGCAGTACTTC.

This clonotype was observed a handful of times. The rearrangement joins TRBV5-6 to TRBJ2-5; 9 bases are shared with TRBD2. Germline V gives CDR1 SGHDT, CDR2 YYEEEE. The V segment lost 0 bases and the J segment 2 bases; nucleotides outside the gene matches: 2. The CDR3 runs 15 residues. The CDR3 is CASSLGLAVQETQYF. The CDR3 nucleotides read TGTGCCAGCAGCTTGGGACTAGCGGTACAAGAGACCCAGTACTTC.

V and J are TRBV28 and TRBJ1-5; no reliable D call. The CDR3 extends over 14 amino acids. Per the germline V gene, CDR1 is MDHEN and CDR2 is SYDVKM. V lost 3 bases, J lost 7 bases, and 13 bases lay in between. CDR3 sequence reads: CASSLSGKYQPQHF. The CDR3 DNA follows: TGTGCCAGCAGTTTGAGTGGGAAATACCAGCCCCAGCATTTT.

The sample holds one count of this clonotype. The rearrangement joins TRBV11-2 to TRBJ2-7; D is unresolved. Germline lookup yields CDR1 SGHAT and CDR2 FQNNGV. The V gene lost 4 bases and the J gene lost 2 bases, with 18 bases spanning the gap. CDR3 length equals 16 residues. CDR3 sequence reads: CASSSAPIKHTYEQYF. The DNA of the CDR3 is TGTGCCAGCAGCTCCGCCCCGATAAAACATACCTACGAGCAGTACTTC. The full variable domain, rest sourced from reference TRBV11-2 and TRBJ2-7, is EAGVAQSPRYKIIEKRQSVAFWCNPISGHATLYWYQQILGQGPKLLIQFQNNGVVDDSQLPKDRFSAERLKGVDSTLKIQPAKLEDSAVYLCASSSAPIKHTYEQYFGPGTRLTVT.

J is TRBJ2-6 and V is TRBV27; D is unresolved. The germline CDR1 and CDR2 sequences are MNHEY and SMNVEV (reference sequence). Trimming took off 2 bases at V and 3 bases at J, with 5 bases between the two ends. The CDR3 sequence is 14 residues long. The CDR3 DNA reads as TGTGCCAGCAGTTTAGCCTTTGGGGCCAACGTCCTGACTTTC. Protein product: CASSLAFGANVLTF.

The CDR3 region is CSVGDRDPNYEQYF. The CDR3, as DNA: TGCAGCGTTGGGGACAGGGACCCCAACTACGAGCAGTACTTC. The chain links TRBV29-1 to TRBJ2-7; 9 bases align to TRBD1. Germline CDR1 and CDR2: SQVTM and ANQGSEA. The V segment lost 4 bases and the J segment 3 bases; nucleotides outside the gene matches: 7. CDR3 size: 14 residues.

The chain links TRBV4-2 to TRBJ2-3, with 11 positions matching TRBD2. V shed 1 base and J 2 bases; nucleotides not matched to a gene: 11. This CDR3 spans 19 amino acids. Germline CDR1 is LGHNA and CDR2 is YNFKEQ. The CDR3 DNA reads TGTGCCAGCAGCCAAGTTTCGACGGGACTAGCGGAGGTCACAGATACGCAGTATTTT. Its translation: CASSQVSTGLAEVTDTQYF.

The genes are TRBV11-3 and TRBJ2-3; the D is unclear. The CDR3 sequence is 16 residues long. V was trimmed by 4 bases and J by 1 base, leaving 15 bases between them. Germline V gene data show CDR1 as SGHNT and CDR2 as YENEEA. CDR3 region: CASSSGGAKGTDTQYF. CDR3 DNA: TGTGCCAGCAGCTCGGGTGGAGCGAAGGGCACAGATACGCAGTATTTT.

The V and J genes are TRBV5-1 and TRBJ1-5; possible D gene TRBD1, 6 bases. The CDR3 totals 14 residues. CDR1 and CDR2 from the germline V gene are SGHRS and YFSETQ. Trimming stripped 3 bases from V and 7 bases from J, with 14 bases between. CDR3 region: CASSSGQFGQPQHF. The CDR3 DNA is TGCGCCAGCAGCTCCGGACAGTTTGGCCAGCCCCAGCATTTT.

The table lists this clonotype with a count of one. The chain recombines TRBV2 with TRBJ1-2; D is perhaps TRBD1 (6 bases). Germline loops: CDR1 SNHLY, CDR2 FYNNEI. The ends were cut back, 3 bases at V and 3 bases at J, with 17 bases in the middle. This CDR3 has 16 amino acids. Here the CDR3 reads CASSDPRGAGDYGYTF. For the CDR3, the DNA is TGTGCCAGCAGTGATCCTCGGGGAGCAGGGGACTATGGCTACACCTTC.

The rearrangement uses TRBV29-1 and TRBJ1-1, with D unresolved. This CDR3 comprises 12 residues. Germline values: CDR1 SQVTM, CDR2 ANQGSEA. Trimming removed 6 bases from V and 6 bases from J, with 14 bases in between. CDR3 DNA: TGCAGCGTAATACCTGAGGAGTCTGAAGCTTTCTTT. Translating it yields CSVIPEESEAFF. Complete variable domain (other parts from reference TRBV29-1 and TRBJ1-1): SAVISQKPSRDICQRGTSLTIQCQVDSQVTMMFWYRQQPGQSLTLIATANQGSEATYESGFVIDKFPISRPNLTFSTLTVSNMSPEDSSIYLCSVIPEESEAFFGQGTRLTVV.